This passage covers 13 T cell receptor beta chains from one sample sequenced in a study of PD-1 blockade in classical Hodgkin lymphoma. Time point noted: cycle 4 day 1 (C4D1), after five to seven weeks of nivolumab. Every one of the patients relapsed after autologous stem cell transplantation (brentuximab vedotin exposure was variable). Magnetic negative selection was used to purify CD4+ T cells from PBMCs that had been thawed. TCRdb keeps only in-frame clones here, not all; method: immunoSEQ multiplex PCR. This table holds around 18,000 clones, about 68% found once. Sequences were derived from CD4+ T cells from blood, sampled before the fourth cycle of nivolumab. The receptors were gathered from a human donor with classical Hodgkin lymphoma.

V usage is TRBV7-9 and J usage is TRBJ2-3, with 9 bases fitting TRBD2. The germline V gene encodes CDR1 SEHNR and CDR2 FQNEAQ (reference sequence). Trimming cost V 8 bases and J 8 bases; bases outside gene matches: 11. The CDR3 covers 14 residues. The chain's CDR3 is CASQPLAGSATQYF. DNA for the CDR3: TGTGCCAGCCAACCCCTAGCGGGGAGTGCTACGCAGTATTTT.

The genes are TRBV19 and TRBJ1-1; maybe TRBD1 (6 bases). The CDR3 runs to 14 residues. Germline CDR1 LNHDA, CDR2 SQIVND (reference sequence). Trimming removed 1 base at V and 6 bases at J, with 12 bases between. In DNA, the CDR3 is TGTGCCAGTAGTATAGGCGCGACAGGACCTGAAGCTTTCTTT. As protein: CASSIGATGPEAFF.

J is TRBJ2-7 and V is TRBV20-1; D ambiguous. The germline V gene has CDR1 DFQATT and CDR2 SNEGSKA (reference sequence). The CDR3 covers 10 residues. Trimming removed 5 bases at V and 5 bases at J, with 7 bases between. The CDR3 bases are TGCAGTGCTCCCGAAAACGAGCAGTACGTC. Translating gives CSAPENEQYV.

V gene TRBV5-6 combines with J gene TRBJ1-1, with a tentative D call TRBD1 (5 bases). V dropped 4 bases and J dropped 5 bases, with 18 bases sitting between them. CDR3 length: 15 amino acids. The germline CDR1 and CDR2 sequences are SGHDT and YYEEEE. Written as DNA, the CDR3 is TGTGCCAGCAGCGACGGGACCACCCGGCGGACTGAAGCTTTCTTT. As protein: CASSDGTTRRTEAFF.

The chain is built from TRBV19 and TRBJ2-3; TRBD2 matches 15 bases. The germline gives CDR1 LNHDA, CDR2 SQIVND (reference sequence). Trimming at V came to 4 bases and at J to 5 bases, leaving 13 bases not matched to a gene. This CDR3 has 19 residues. The CDR3 nucleotides are TGTGCCAGTAGTACCCAAGGACTAGCGGGGGGGCCCTTGGGAGATACGCAGTATTTT. Its protein is CASSTQGLAGGPLGDTQYF.

V and J are TRBV7-6 and TRBJ2-6; D ambiguous. The CDR3 length is 13 residues. Germline-derived CDR1 and CDR2 are SGHVS and FNYEAQ. V dropped 0 bases and J dropped 4 bases, with 1 base sitting between them. The CDR3 sequence is CASSLAGANVLTF. In DNA, the CDR3 is TGTGCCAGCAGCTTAGCCGGGGCCAACGTCCTGACTTTC.

V gene TRBV5-4 combines with J gene TRBJ2-5; D remains ambiguous. With 1 base removed from V and 5 bases from J, the gap between germline ends came to 12 bases. CDR1 is SGHNT, CDR2 YYREEE, per germline (reference sequence). CDR3 length equals 14 residues. CDR3: CASSLPASVETQYF. The CDR3 bases are TGTGCCAGCAGCTTGCCCGCGAGCGTCGAGACCCAGTACTTC.

This clone showed up just once. This chain links TRBV7-8 with TRBJ1-2; TRBD1 might be the D (6 bases). Germline V gives CDR1 SGHVS, CDR2 FQNEAQ. The germline V and J ends were trimmed by 3 bases and 3 bases, with 8 bases remaining between them. The CDR3 totals 13 residues. The CDR3 DNA is TGTGCCAGCAGCTTCCAGGGGTACTATGGCTACACCTTC. Residues: CASSFQGYYGYTF.

This clone was recorded only once. The chain is built from TRBV6-5 and TRBJ1-1, with TRBD1 as a possible D gene (6 bases). Germline lookup yields CDR1 MNHEY and CDR2 SVGAGI. The V and J ends lost 6 bases and 1 base respectively, with 12 bases between them. CDR3 length: 14 residues. In DNA, the CDR3 is TGTGCCAGCAGCCAACAGGGAAGGAACACTGAAGCTTTCTTT. Its translation is CASSQQGRNTEAFF.

This clone showed up just once. This chain links TRBV30 with TRBJ2-7; D may be TRBD1 (5 bases). V lost 7 bases to trimming and J lost 7 bases, with 14 bases between them. Germline V lookup: CDR1 GTSNPN, CDR2 SVGIG (reference sequence). This CDR3 is 11 amino acids long. CDR3 protein: CASGQLGEQYF. DNA for the CDR3: TGTGCCTCTGGACAATTGGGGGAGCAGTACTTC.

This clone was seen just once. The J gene is TRBJ1-2, the V gene TRBV5-1; 8 bases are a match to TRBD1. Germline V gene sequence: CDR1 SGHRS, CDR2 YFSETQ. The CDR3 spans 18 residues. Losses at the gene ends were 0 bases for V and 9 bases for J; bases not matched to a gene: 19. The CDR3 DNA reads as TGCGCCAGCAGCTTGGCGTCGATCAGGGGGCGCGTAAGTTTTTGCTACACCTTC. Its translation is CASSLASIRGRVSFCYTF.

V gene TRBV10-1 combines with J gene TRBJ2-3; D may correspond to TRBD1 or TRBD2 (5 bases each). The CDR3 has 14 residues. Germline V gene lookup returns CDR1 WNHNN and CDR2 SYGVQD (reference sequence). V shed 5 bases and J shed 8 bases, with 17 bases lying between them. CDR3 protein: CASSTGTPRGTQYF. The CDR3 nucleotides are TGCGCCAGCAGTACCGGGACCCCAAGGGGTACGCAGTATTTT.

The V call is TRBV16, the J call TRBJ2-7; the match to TRBD1 covers 8 bases. In germline, CDR1 is KGHSY, CDR2 FQNENV. The CDR3 extends over 15 amino acids. Losses at the gene ends were 2 bases for V and 3 bases for J; bases not matched to a gene: 6. The CDR3 region is CASSQPGTGVYEQYF. As DNA, the CDR3 is TGTGCCAGCAGCCAACCCGGGACAGGCGTCTACGAGCAGTACTTC. Full variable domain (outside the CDR3, taken from reference TRBV16 and TRBJ2-7): GEEVAQTPKHLVRGEGQKAKLYCAPIKGHSYVFWYQQVLKNEFKFLISFQNENVFDETGMPKERFSAKCLPNSPCSLEIQATKLEDSAVYFCASSQPGTGVYEQYFGPGTRLTVT.